Each of the 20 T cell receptor beta chains below was sequenced from the same sample in a study of tumor-infiltrating lymphocytes in oesophageal squamous cell carcinoma. TCRdb re-derived calls from the PCR reads in MiXCR, one entry per CDR3 protein. The top ten hold approximately 15% of the sample, which has approximately 20,000 distinct CDR3 sequences, 35% to 50% seen once. The sample consisted of normal esophageal tissue next to the tumor. These TCRs come from a male donor with esophageal squamous cell carcinoma.

This clonotype was picked up many times. The J gene is TRBJ2-7, the V gene TRBV28, with unresolved D. The DNA end is more similar to TRBJ2-1, so the J call may be wrong. The CDR3 contains 12 residues. Germline CDR1 and CDR2: MDHEN and SYDVKM. As DNA, the CDR3 is TGTGCCAGCAGTGTCTACAGCAATGAGCAGTTCTTC. Translating it yields CASSVYSNEQFF.

Sample share makes this clonotype medium-sized. This sequence joins TRBV12-3 or TRBV12-4 and TRBJ2-3; TRBD2 aligns across 9 bases. Trimming at V came to 0 bases and at J to 3 bases, leaving 7 bases not matched to a gene. The CDR3 sequence is 17 residues long. The CDR3 region has the DNA TGTGCCAGCAGTTTAGCACTAGCGGGCGCTGGGACAGATACGCAGTATTTT. Translation gives CASSLALAGAGTDTQYF.

This chain uses TRBV7-3 with TRBJ2-5, with 7 bases that match TRBD2. The CDR3 spans 15 residues. Per germline, CDR1 SGHTA and CDR2 FQGTGA. The junction had 3 bases not matched to a gene; V was cut back by 1 base and J by 1 base. CDR3 coding DNA: TGTGCCAGCAGCTTAAGTTCGGGGGGCCAAGAGACCCAGTACTTC. Amino acid sequence: CASSLSSGGQETQYF. Full variable domain (outside the CDR3, taken from reference TRBV7-3 and TRBJ2-5): GAGVSQTPSNKVTEKGKYVELRCDPISGHTALYWYRQSLGQGPEFLIYFQGTGAADDSGLPNDRFFAVRPEGSVSTLKIQRTERGDSAVYLCASSLSSGGQETQYFGPGTRLLVL.

Many counts were recorded for this clonotype. A much larger clone sits a single nucleotide away, making a read error possible. The chain couples TRBV7-3 to TRBJ2-2; perhaps TRBD2 as D (5 bases). V lost 1 base and J lost 8, with 11 bases in between. This CDR3 comprises 14 residues. Per the germline V gene, CDR1 is SGHTA and CDR2 is FQGTGA. CDR3 bases: TGTGCCAGCAGCTTAAGCTCCCGGGGTGGGGAGCTGTTTTTT. Its protein product is CASSLSSRGGELFF.

This clonotype has ten or more counts. The V call is TRBV6-2 or TRBV6-3, the J call TRBJ1-6, with TRBD1 matching over 8 bases. This CDR3 contains 15 residues. Germline V gene data show CDR1 as MNHEY and CDR2 as SVGEGT. J gave up 9 bases and V 2 bases, and 6 bases lay outside the gene matches. CDR3 sequence reads: CASSYGAGGSSPLHF. CDR3 DNA sequence: TGTGCCAGCAGTTACGGTGCAGGGGGCAGTTCACCCCTCCACTTT.

Of note for this clonotype: This may stem from a read error, because a much larger clone lies one nucleotide away. The CDR3 nucleotides read TGTGCCAGCAGGACACAGGGGCCCACCCGAAATGAGCAGTACTTC. Translation gives CASRTQGPTRNEQYF. This chain connects TRBV2 to TRBJ2-3; TRBD1 aligns across 7 bases. The J call could be wrong; TRBJ2-7 is a better fit for the DNA end. The CDR3 has 15 amino acids. Germline CDR1 SNHLY, CDR2 FYNNEI.

By sample share, this clonotype is medium-sized. The CDR3 bases are TGTGCCAGCAGCTCCCTCGCGGCAGAGCAGTTCTTC. This encodes CASSSLAAEQFF. The chain has TRBV7-2 and TRBJ2-1; D remains unclear. V shed 4 bases and J shed 10 bases, with 11 bases lying between them. Germline loops: CDR1 SGHTA, CDR2 FQGNSA. The CDR3 covers 12 residues.

This clonotype showed up many times. The V and J genes are TRBV5-4 and TRBJ2-7, with TRBD1 matching over 9 bases. The trim removed 2 bases at V and 4 bases at J, leaving 7 bases unmatched. Germline V gene lookup returns CDR1 SGHNT and CDR2 YYREEE (reference sequence). There are 15 residues in the CDR3. CDR3 in DNA: TGTGCCAGCAGCTTAATGGGACAGGGCCATTACGAGCAGTACTTC. Its translation is CASSLMGQGHYEQYF.

In regard to this clonotype: A much larger clone differs from this one at a single base, so this may be a read error. The chain's CDR3 is CASSRDSSYNAQYF. The CDR3 DNA is TGTGCCAGCAGCCGGGACAGCTCCTACAATGCGCAGTACTTC. The chain uses TRBV11-3 and TRBJ2-7, with TRBD1 matching over 7 bases. This CDR3 is 14 amino acids long. Germline V gene lookup returns CDR1 SGHNT and CDR2 YENEEA. V shed 5 bases and J 9 bases; nucleotides not matched to a gene: 13.

This clonotype turned up a few times. This chain's CDR3 is CASSPQDNEQFF. The CDR3 DNA sequence: TGTGCCAGCAGCCCACAGGATAATGAGCAGTTCTTC. The chain carries TRBV7-6 and TRBJ2-7, with D possibly being TRBD1 (5 bases). The assigned J gene may be wrong: the sequence end matches TRBJ2-1 better. Germline V gene sequence: CDR1 SGHVS, CDR2 FNYEAQ. CDR3 length equals 12 residues.

The chain carries TRBV7-6 and TRBJ1-4, with 10 bases aligning to TRBD1. The CDR3 extends over 15 amino acids. Germline trimming cut 8 bases from V and 8 bases from J; bases unmatched to any gene: 11. CDR1 and CDR2 (germline): SGHVS, FNYEAQ. CDR3 nucleotides: TGTGCCAGCGAGAGGGGACAGGGGAATAACGAAAAACTGTTTTTT. Its protein product is CASERGQGNNEKLFF. The full variable domain, completed using reference TRBV7-6 and TRBJ1-4, is GAGVSQSPRYKVTKRGQDVALRCDPISGHVSLYWYRQALGQGPEFLTYFNYEAQQDKSGLPNDRFSAERPEGSISTLTIQRTEQRDSAMYRCASERGQGNNEKLFFGSGTQLSVL.

V and J are TRBV5-1 and TRBJ2-7; TRBD2 is a possible D gene (6 bases). V lost 3 bases to trimming and J lost 9 bases, with 19 bases between them. Per the germline V gene, CDR1 is SGHRS and CDR2 is YFSETQ. This CDR3 has 14 amino acids. DNA of the CDR3: TGCGCCAGCAGCTCAGGGACTTCCACAGATACGCAGTACTTC. Translation gives CASSSGTSTDTQYF.

The chain links TRBV6-2 or TRBV6-3 to TRBJ2-3; maybe TRBD2 (5 bases). The CDR3 consists of 15 residues. Trimming cost V 6 bases and J 1 base, with 14 bases left between them. Germline CDR1 MNHEY, CDR2 SVGEGT. CDR3 bases: TGTGCCAGCAGCACGAGGCTAGCTGGCACAGATACGCAGTATTTT. Amino acid sequence: CASSTRLAGTDTQYF.

This clonotype was picked up many times. The rearrangement uses TRBV18 and TRBJ2-3; TRBD2 agrees at 8 bases. CDR3 length: 16 residues. Germline V gene data show CDR1 as KGHSH and CDR2 as LQKENI. J was trimmed by 1 base and V by 0 bases; bases with no gene match: 3. CDR3 in amino acids: CASSPPAGGGTDTQYF. CDR3 coding DNA: TGTGCCAGCTCACCACCGGCGGGAGGCGGCACAGATACGCAGTATTTT.

This clonotype is classed as medium-sized. The chain is built from TRBV27 and TRBJ2-1, with TRBD2 identical over 11 bases. Germline loops: CDR1 MNHEY, CDR2 SMNVEV (reference sequence). The CDR3 is 15 residues long. V gave up 2 bases and J gave up 3 bases; unmatched junction bases: 0. CDR3 coding DNA: TGTGCCAGCAGTTTAACTAGCGGGGGCTACAATGAGCAGTTCTTC. It specifies CASSLTSGGYNEQFF.

The rearrangement joins TRBV7-6 to TRBJ2-5; TRBD1 is a possible D gene (5 bases). CDR1 and CDR2 from the germline V gene are SGHVS and FNYEAQ. This CDR3 is built from 13 residues. With 5 bases removed from V and 5 bases from J, the gap between germline ends came to 12 bases. This chain's CDR3 is CASSQGRKETQYF. The CDR3, as DNA: TGTGCCAGCAGCCAGGGAAGGAAGGAGACCCAGTACTTC. Filled out from reference TRBV7-6 and TRBJ2-5, the complete variable domain reads GAGVSQSPRYKVTKRGQDVALRCDPISGHVSLYWYRQALGQGPEFLTYFNYEAQQDKSGLPNDRFSAERPEGSISTLTIQRTEQRDSAMYRCASSQGRKETQYFGPGTRLLVL.

This rearrangement joins TRBV11-2 to TRBJ2-2; unclear D gene. This CDR3 has 14 amino acids. V was trimmed by 3 bases and J by 6 bases, leaving 11 bases between them. Germline V gene sequence: CDR1 SGHAT, CDR2 FQNNGV. The CDR3 DNA is TGTGCCAGCAGCTTTAAAGGAATCCCCGGGGAGCTGTTTTTT. Its protein is CASSFKGIPGELFF.

This clonotype has only a few counts. Germline and junction disagree at one end, which may indicate a read error. V and J are TRBV4-1 and TRBJ2-1, with D possibly matching TRBD2 (6 bases). Gene TRBJ2-7 matches the end of the DNA better, so the J call may be wrong. The CDR3 has 14 amino acids. Germline V lookup: CDR1 MGHRA, CDR2 YSYEKL. CDR3 residues: CASSLLVSRGEQYF. Written as DNA, the CDR3 is TGTGCCAGCAGCCTCCTGGTTAGCCGGGGGGAGCAGTACTTC.

This clonotype was recorded at least ten times. The gene calls are TRBV2 and TRBJ2-7, with TRBD2 matching 11 bases. The length of the CDR3 is 15 residues. The J segment lost 3 bases and the V segment lost 6 bases, leaving 7 bases of the junction unmatched. CDR1 SNHLY and CDR2 FYNNEI come from the germline V gene. Written as DNA, the CDR3 is TGTGCCAGCAGAGCGGGACTAGCGGAGATCTACGAGCAGTACTTC. Amino acids: CASRAGLAEIYEQYF.

This clonotype was recorded at least ten times. The chain has TRBV10-1 and TRBJ2-7; 7 bases are a match to TRBD2. Germline V lookup: CDR1 WNHNN, CDR2 SYGVQD (reference sequence). The CDR3 loop spans 16 amino acids. V shed 0 bases and J 5 bases; nucleotides not matched to a gene: 10. Written as DNA, the CDR3 is TGCGCCAGCAGTGAGTCGGGCGGGAGCCCCCCCGACGAGCAGTACTTC. As protein: CASSESGGSPPDEQYF.